This T cell receptor (beta chain) derives from a study of cytomegalovirus exposure and HLA in healthy donors. Study-level points and caveats: According to a subsequent analysis, TCR clusters from the first cohort were inclined to appear together in the roughly 120 validation repertoires.

The CDR3 is 16 residues long. CDR1 is MNHEY, CDR2 SMNVEV, per germline (reference sequence). V lost 6 bases to trimming and J lost 2 bases, with 14 bases between them. Method: immunoSEQ multiplex PCR; TCRdb's copy keeps in-frame clones and lacks some. This table has under 200,000 clones, about three quarters appearing once. This clone has only one observation. Its cognate antigen is unknown. Material for sequencing was PBMCs. The chain carries TRBV27 and TRBJ1-6; D ambiguous. The TCR originated in a woman aged 30 to 39 in good health and CMV-seronegative. The CDR3 is CASSSQRSTYNSPLHF. Written as DNA, the CDR3 is TGTGCCAGCAGCAGCCAGCGATCTACCTATAATTCACCCCTCCACTTT.